One sample yielded the 17 T cell receptor beta chains listed below, sequenced in a study of CD8+CD57+ T cells in acquired aplastic anemia. Profiling of TCR beta VDJ combinations and CDR3 sequences used genomic DNA as template. TCRdb re-analysed the reads in MiXCR, keeping a single row per CDR3 protein. The repertoire has roughly 420,000 distinct CDR3 sequences, around 72% of them found once; the top ten carry 3% to 5%. Source material: sorted CD4+, CD8+, or CD8+CD57+ T cells (not recorded which) from PBMCs. The origin of the receptors is a human donor in good health, serving as a control.

CDR3 region: CASSQGTSGYTDKYF. The CDR3, as DNA: TGTGCCAGCAGCCAAGGGACTAGCGGGTACACCGATAAGTACTTC. The chain combines TRBV9 with TRBJ2-7; 12 bases fit TRBD2. Per germline, CDR1 SGDLS and CDR2 YYNGEE. CDR3 length equals 15 residues. V lost 4 bases, J lost 11 bases, and 13 bases stayed unmatched.

Concerning this clonotype: A junction boundary mismatches the germline segment, possibly from a read error. This rearrangement joins TRBV10-2 to TRBJ2-1, with a possible D match to TRBD2 (6 bases). This CDR3 has 15 residues. Germline assignment: CDR1 WSHSY and CDR2 SAAADI. CDR3 bases: TGTGCCAGCAGGCACACGGGGGACTCATCCAACGAGCAGTTCTTC. This translates into CASRHTGDSSNEQFF.

V is TRBV7-1 and J is TRBJ2-3, with D possibly being TRBD1 or TRBD2 (5 bases each). TRBV7-1 is designated an ORF whose function remains uncertain. This CDR3 comprises 14 residues. Between the trimmed V and J ends, which lost 5 bases and 12 bases, there was a span of 21 bases. CDR3 nucleotide sequence: TGTGCCAGCAGCGAAGCTTGGGGGTCAGATAGCCAGTATTTT. It encodes CASSEAWGSDSQYF.

The chain joins TRBV20-1 to TRBJ1-2; no definite D call. From germline, CDR1 is DFQATT and CDR2 SNEGSKA (reference sequence). With 4 bases removed from V and 4 bases from J, the gap between germline ends came to 16 bases. The CDR3 totals 14 residues. The CDR3 coding sequence is TGCAGTGCTACGAGCAGCCGCCCTGTCTATGGCTACACCTTC. This sequence encodes CSATSSRPVYGYTF.

This clonotype has more than one count but fewer than ten. The rearrangement links TRBV20-1 to TRBJ1-1; D is unclear. Looked up from germline, CDR1 is DFQATT and CDR2 is SNEGSKA (reference sequence). The CDR3 has 15 residues. V shed 6 bases and J shed 4 bases, with 21 bases lying between them. DNA for the CDR3: TGCAGTGCCAGCCAGCCACCGGGGATGGCCACTGAAGCTTTCTTT. Residues: CSASQPPGMATEAFF.

This clonotype was counted only a few times. The V gene is TRBV10-3, the J gene TRBJ2-3; 11 bases align to TRBD2. The CDR3 consists of 16 residues. J was trimmed by 5 bases and V by 0 bases; bases with no gene match: 4. Germline values: CDR1 ENHRY, CDR2 SYGVKD. The CDR3 spells CAISESAGLAGDTQYF. The CDR3 DNA sequence: TGTGCCATCAGTGAGTCGGCCGGACTAGCGGGAGATACGCAGTATTTT.

This clonotype was picked up many times. The J gene is TRBJ2-3, the V gene TRBV20-1; 13 positions agree with TRBD2. The CDR3 loop spans 14 amino acids. Germline V gene lookup returns CDR1 DFQATT and CDR2 SNEGSKA (reference sequence). After removal of 8 bases from V and 4 bases from J, the junction contained 6 bases not matched to a gene. Here the CDR3 DNA reads TGCAGTCATCGGACTAGCGGGGGCGCAGATACGCAGTATTTT. Residues: CSHRTSGGADTQYF.

Only a few counts were recorded for this clonotype. One end of the junction fails to match germline, which may point to a read error. The chain links TRBV10-3 to TRBJ1-2; TRBD1 agrees at 9 bases. Germline CDR1 ENHRY, CDR2 SYGVKD. The CDR3 contains 15 residues. CDR3 region: CASSPPARTGVGYTF. DNA for the CDR3: TGTGCCAGCAGTCCTCCTGCCCGGACAGGGGTGGGCTACACCTTC.

Comment on this clonotype: One junction end disagrees with the germline gene, perhaps due to a read error. CDR3 nucleotides: TGTGCCAGCAGTGAGAGGACTAGCGGGGGGTCTCAAGGGACCCAGTACTTC. Residues: CASSERTSGGSQGTQYF. The J gene is TRBJ2-5, the V gene TRBV7-2; 14 bases are a match to TRBD2. The CDR3 spans 17 residues. The germline V gene has CDR1 SGHTA and CDR2 FQGNSA.

This clonotype was observed at least ten times. V is TRBV2 and J is TRBJ2-3, with a possible D match to TRBD1 (6 bases). Germline CDR1 SNHLY, CDR2 FYNNEI. The CDR3 consists of 16 residues. Trimming left V 1 base short and J 0 bases short, with 11 bases between. The CDR3 loop is CASSEEWTASTDTQYF. The CDR3 DNA sequence: TGTGCCAGCAGTGAAGAGTGGACAGCTAGCACAGATACGCAGTATTTT. The variable domain in full, completed from reference TRBV2 and TRBJ2-3, reads EPEVTQTPSHQVTQMGQEVILRCVPISNHLYFYWYRQILGQKVEFLVSFYNNEISEKSEIFDDQFSVERPDGSNFTLKIRSTKLEDSAMYFCASSEEWTASTDTQYFGPGTRLTVL.

The chain employs TRBV12-3 or TRBV12-4 and TRBJ2-5, with 8 positions matching TRBD2. The junction had 5 bases not matched to a gene; V was cut back by 1 base and J by 4 bases. This CDR3 contains 15 residues. In DNA form, the CDR3 reads TGTGCCAGCAGTTTAGAGGACGGGGGGGGAGAGACCCAGTACTTC. Protein sequence: CASSLEDGGGETQYF.

This clonotype was seen ten or more times. The genes are TRBV19 and TRBJ1-2; D remains unclear. The CDR3 runs 14 residues. The V and J ends lost 3 bases and 1 base respectively, with 9 bases between them. From germline, CDR1 is LNHDA and CDR2 SQIVND (reference sequence). The CDR3 DNA reads TGTGCCAGTAGTATGGAGGGCGGTAACTATGGCTACACCTTC. Amino acid sequence: CASSMEGGNYGYTF. Drawing the rest from reference TRBV19 and TRBJ1-2, the complete variable domain is DGGITQSPKYLFRKEGQNVTLSCEQNLNHDAMYWYRQDPGQGLRLIYYSQIVNDFQKGDIAEGYSVSREKKESFPLTVTSAQKNPTAFYLCASSMEGGNYGYTFGSGTRLTVV.

This clonotype was seen many times. The CDR3 coding sequence is TGTGCCAGCAGCTACCGGGACAGGCCCCAGCATTTT. This gives the protein CASSYRDRPQHF. V gene TRBV5-8 combines with J gene TRBJ1-5, with TRBD1 matching 7 bases. The CDR3 covers 12 residues. Germline V lookup: CDR1 SGHTS, CDR2 YDEGEE. The V and J ends lost 3 bases and 9 bases, in that order; junction bases with no gene match: 3.

As to this clonotype: At one of its ends the junction is not consistent with the germline gene, which may arise from a read error. In DNA form, the CDR3 reads TGTGCCAGCAGCTACTCCGGGGACACTGAGGCCTACTTC. It yields the protein CASSYSGDTEAYF. J is TRBJ1-1 and V is TRBV7-2; weak D call: TRBD1 (6 bases). Germline CDR1 reads SGHTA; CDR2 reads FQGNSA. The CDR3 totals 13 residues. The full variable domain, its missing parts supplied by reference TRBV7-2 and TRBJ1-1, is GAGVSQSPSNKVTEKGKDVELRCDPISGHTALYWYRQSLGQGLEFLIYFQGNSAPDKSGLPSDRFSAERTGGSVSTLTIQRTQQEDSAVYLCASSYSGDTEAYFGQGTRLTVV.

J is TRBJ2-7 and V is TRBV4-1, with D perhaps matching TRBD2 (6 bases). The germline V gene encodes CDR1 MGHRA and CDR2 YSYEKL. CDR3 length: 16 residues. V lost 0 bases and J lost 3, with 15 bases in between. CDR3 sequence: CASSQDIGGGLYEQYF. In DNA form, the CDR3 reads TGCGCCAGCAGCCAAGATATCGGGGGTGGACTCTACGAGCAGTACTTC.

Comments on this clonotype: One junction end does not reproduce the germline sequence, and a read error may be involved. The chain is built from TRBV24-1 and TRBJ2-2; D is perhaps TRBD1 (6 bases). Germline-derived CDR1 and CDR2 are KGHDR and SFDVKD. The length of the CDR3 is 14 residues. The CDR3 sequence: CASSQGRDSGVLFF. As DNA, the CDR3 is TGTGCCAGCAGTCAGGGGCGCGACTCCGGGGTGCTGTTTTTT.

The chain has TRBV20-1 and TRBJ2-1; TRBD1 is a possible D gene (6 bases). Germline V gene data show CDR1 as DFQATT and CDR2 as SNEGSKA (reference sequence). The CDR3 extends over 12 amino acids. V was clipped by 2 bases and J by 14 bases, with 16 bases between them. The DNA for the CDR3 is TGCAGTGCTAGAACAGGGACGAACACTGAGTTCTTC. This encodes CSARTGTNTEFF.